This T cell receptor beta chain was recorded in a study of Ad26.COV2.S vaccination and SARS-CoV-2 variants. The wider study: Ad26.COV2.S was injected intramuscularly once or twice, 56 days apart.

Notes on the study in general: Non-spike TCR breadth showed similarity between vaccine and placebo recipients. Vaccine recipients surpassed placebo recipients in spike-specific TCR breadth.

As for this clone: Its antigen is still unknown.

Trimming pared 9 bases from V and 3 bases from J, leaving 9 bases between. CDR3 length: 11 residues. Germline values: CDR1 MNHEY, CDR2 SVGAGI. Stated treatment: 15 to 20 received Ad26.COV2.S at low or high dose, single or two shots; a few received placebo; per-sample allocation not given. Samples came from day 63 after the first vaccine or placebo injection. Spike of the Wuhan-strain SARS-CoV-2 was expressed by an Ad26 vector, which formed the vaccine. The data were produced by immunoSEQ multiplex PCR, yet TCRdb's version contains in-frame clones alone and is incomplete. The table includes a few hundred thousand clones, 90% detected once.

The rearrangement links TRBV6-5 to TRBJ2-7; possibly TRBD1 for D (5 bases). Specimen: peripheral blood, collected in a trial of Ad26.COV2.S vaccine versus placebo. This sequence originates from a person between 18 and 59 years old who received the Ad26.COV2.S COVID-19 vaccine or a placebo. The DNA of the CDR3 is TGTGCCAGTAAGACAGACTACGAGCAGTACTTC. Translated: CASKTDYEQYF.